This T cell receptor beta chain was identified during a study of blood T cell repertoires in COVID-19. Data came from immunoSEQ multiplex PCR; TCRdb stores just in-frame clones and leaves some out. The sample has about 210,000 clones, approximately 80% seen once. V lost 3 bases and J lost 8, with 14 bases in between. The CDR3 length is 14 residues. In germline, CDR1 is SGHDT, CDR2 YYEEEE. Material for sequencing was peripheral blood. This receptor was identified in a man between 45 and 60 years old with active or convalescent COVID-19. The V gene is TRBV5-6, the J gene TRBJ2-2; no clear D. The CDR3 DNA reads TGTGCCAGCAGCTGGCGACAATTTTCAGGGGAGCTGTTTTTT. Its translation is CASSWRQFSGELFF.